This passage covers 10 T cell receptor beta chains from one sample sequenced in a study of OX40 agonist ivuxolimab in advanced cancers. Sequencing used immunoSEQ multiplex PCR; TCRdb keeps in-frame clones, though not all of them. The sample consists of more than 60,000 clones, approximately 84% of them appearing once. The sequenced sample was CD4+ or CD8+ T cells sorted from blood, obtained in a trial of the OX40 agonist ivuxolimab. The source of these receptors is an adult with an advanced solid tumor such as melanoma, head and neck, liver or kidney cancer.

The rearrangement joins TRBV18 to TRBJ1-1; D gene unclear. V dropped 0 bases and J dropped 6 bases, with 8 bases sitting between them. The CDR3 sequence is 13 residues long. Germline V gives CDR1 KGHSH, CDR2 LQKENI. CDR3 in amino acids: CASSPPGVAEAFF. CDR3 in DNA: TGTGCCAGCTCACCACCGGGAGTGGCTGAAGCTTTCTTT.

DNA for the CDR3: TGCGCCAGCAGCCAAGATGGGACAGGGGGCACAGATACGCAGTATTTT. It translates to CASSQDGTGGTDTQYF. This chain joins TRBV4-1 and TRBJ2-3, with 10 nucleotides matching TRBD1. V gave up 0 bases and J gave up 1 base; unmatched junction bases: 1. The CDR3 runs 16 residues. Per germline, CDR1 MGHRA and CDR2 YSYEKL.

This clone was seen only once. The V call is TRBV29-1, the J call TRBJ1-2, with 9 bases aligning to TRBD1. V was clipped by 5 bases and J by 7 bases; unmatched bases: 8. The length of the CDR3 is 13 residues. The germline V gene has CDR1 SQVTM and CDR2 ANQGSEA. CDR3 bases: TGCAGCGTTCCGGGACAGGGCCAAATTGGCTACACCTTC. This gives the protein CSVPGQGQIGYTF.

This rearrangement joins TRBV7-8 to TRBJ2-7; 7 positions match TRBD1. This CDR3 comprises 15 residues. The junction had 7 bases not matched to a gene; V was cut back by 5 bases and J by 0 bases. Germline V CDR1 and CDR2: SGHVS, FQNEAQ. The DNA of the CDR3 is TGTGCCAGCAGCCTAGGAAGGGGGCGCTCCTACGAGCAGTACTTC. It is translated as CASSLGRGRSYEQYF.

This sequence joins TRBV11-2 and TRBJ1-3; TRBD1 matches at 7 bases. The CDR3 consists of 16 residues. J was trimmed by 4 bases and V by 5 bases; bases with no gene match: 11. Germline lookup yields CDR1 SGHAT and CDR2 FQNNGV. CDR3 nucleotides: TGTGCCAGCAGCGGCTACAGGGGACCGGGGGGAAACACCATATATTTT. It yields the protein CASSGYRGPGGNTIYF. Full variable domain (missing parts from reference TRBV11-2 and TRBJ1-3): EAGVAQSPRYKIIEKRQSVAFWCNPISGHATLYWYQQILGQGPKLLIQFQNNGVVDDSQLPKDRFSAERLKGVDSTLKIQPAKLEDSAVYLCASSGYRGPGGNTIYFGEGSWLTVV.

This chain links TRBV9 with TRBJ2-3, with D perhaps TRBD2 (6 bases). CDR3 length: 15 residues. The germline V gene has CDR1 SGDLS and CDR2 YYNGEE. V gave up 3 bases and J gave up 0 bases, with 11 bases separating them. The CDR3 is CASSGDGRSTDTQYF. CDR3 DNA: TGTGCCAGCAGCGGAGACGGGAGAAGCACAGATACGCAGTATTTT.

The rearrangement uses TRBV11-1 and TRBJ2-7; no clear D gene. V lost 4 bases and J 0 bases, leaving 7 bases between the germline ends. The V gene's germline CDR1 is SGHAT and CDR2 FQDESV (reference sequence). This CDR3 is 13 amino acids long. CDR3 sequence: CASSSPGSYEQYF. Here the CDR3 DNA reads TGTGCCAGCAGCTCCCCTGGCTCCTACGAGCAGTACTTC.

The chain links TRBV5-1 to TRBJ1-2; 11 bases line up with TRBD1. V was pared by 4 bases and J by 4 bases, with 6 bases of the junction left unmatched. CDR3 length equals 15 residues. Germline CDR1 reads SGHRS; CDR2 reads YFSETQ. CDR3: CASSASGQGAYGYTF. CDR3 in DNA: TGCGCCAGCAGCGCTTCTGGACAGGGGGCCTATGGCTACACCTTC. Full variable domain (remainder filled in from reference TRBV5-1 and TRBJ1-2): KAGVTQTPRYLIKTRGQQVTLSCSPISGHRSVSWYQQTPGQGLQFLFEYFSETQRNKGNFPGRFSGRQFSNSRSEMNVSTLELGDSALYLCASSASGQGAYGYTFGSGTRLTVV.

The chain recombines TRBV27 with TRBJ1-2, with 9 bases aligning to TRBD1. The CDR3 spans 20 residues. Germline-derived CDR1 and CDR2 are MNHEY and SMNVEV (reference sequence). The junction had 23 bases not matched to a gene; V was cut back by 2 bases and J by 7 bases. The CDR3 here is CASSLEGRTGAFPHGFGYTF. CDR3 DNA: TGTGCCAGCAGTTTAGAAGGGAGGACAGGGGCCTTTCCCCACGGTTTTGGCTACACCTTC.

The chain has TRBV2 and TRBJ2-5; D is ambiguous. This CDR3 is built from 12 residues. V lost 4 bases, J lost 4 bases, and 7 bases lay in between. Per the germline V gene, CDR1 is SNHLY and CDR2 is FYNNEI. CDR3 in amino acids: CASSGDGETQYF. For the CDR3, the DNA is TGTGCCAGCAGTGGAGACGGAGAGACCCAGTACTTC.